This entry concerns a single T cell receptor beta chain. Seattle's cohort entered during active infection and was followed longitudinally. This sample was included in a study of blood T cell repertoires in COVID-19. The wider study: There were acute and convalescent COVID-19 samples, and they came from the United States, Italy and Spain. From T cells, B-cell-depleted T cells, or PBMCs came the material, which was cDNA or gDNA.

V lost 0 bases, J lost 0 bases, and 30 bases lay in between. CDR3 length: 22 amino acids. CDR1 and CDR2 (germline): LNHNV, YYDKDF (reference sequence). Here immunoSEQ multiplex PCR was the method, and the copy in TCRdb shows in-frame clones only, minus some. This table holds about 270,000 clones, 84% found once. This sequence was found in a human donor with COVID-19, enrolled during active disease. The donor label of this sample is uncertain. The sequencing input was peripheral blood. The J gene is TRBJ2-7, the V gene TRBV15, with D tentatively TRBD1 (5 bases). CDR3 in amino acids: CATSRDTYSPSATHRISYEQYF. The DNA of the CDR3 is TGTGCCACCAGCAGAGATACCTACTCCCCCTCGGCTACTCACAGGATCTCCTACGAGCAGTACTTC.